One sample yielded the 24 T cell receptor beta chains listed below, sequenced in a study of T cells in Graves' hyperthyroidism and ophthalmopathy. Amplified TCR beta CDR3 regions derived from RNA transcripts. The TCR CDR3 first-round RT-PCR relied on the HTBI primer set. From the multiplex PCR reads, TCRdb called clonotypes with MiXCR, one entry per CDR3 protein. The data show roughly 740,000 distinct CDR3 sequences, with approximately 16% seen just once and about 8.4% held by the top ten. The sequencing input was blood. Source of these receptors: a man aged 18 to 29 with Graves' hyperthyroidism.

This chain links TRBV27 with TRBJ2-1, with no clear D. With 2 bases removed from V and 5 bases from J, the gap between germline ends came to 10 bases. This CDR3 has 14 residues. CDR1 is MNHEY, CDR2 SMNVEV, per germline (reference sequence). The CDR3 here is CASSLGGEHNEQFF. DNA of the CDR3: TGTGCCAGCAGTTTAGGTGGAGAACACAATGAGCAGTTCTTC.

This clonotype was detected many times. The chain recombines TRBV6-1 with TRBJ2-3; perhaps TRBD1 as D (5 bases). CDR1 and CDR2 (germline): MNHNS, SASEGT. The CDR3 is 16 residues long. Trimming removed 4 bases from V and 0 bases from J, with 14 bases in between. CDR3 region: CASSGRQITSTDTQYF. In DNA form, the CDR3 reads TGTGCCAGCAGTGGACGACAGATTACTAGCACAGATACGCAGTATTTT.

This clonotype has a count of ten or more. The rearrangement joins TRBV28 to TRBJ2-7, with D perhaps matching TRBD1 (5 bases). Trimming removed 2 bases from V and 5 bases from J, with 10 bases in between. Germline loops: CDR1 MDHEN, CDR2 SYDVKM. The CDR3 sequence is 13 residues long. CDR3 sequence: CASSLVGANEQYF. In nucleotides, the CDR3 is TGTGCCAGCAGTTTAGTAGGGGCCAACGAGCAGTACTTC.

The CDR3 reads CSVEDPRVSYNEQFF. CDR3 nucleotides: TGCAGCGTTGAAGATCCCAGGGTCTCCTACAATGAGCAGTTCTTC. The chain links TRBV29-1 to TRBJ2-1; possibly TRBD1 for D (5 bases). V lost 0 bases and J lost 0, with 9 bases in between. CDR1 is SQVTM and CDR2 is ANQGSEA in the germline V gene. The CDR3 runs 15 residues.

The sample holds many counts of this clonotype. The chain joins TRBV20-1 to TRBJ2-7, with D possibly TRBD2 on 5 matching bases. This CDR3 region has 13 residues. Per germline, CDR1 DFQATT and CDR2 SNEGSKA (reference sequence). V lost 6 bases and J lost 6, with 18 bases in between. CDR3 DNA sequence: TGCAGTGCCGAGGGTCGGAGGTTGGGCGAGCAGTACTTC. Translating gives CSAEGRRLGEQYF.

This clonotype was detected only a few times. The CDR3 region has the DNA TGTGCCTGGAGTGTATTGGCTAACACTGAAGCTTTCTTT. Its protein is CAWSVLANTEAFF. V is TRBV30 and J is TRBJ1-1, with unresolved D. V was pared by 0 bases and J by 2 bases, with 7 bases between. The CDR3 length is 13 residues. Germline CDR1 is GTSNPN and CDR2 is SVGIG (reference sequence). Full variable domain (remainder filled in from reference TRBV30 and TRBJ1-1): SQTIHQWPATLVQPVGSPLSLECTVEGTSNPNLYWYRQAAGRGLQLLFYSVGIGQISSEVPQNLSASRPQDRQFILSSKKLLLSDSGFYLCAWSVLANTEAFFGQGTRLTVV.

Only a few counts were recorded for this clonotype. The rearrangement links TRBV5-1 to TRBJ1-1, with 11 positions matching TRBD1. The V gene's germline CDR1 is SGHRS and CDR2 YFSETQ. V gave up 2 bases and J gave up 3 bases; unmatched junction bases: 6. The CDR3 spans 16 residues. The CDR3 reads CASSFLSDRGHTEAFF. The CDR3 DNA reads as TGCGCCAGCAGCTTCCTCTCGGACAGGGGGCACACTGAAGCTTTCTTT.

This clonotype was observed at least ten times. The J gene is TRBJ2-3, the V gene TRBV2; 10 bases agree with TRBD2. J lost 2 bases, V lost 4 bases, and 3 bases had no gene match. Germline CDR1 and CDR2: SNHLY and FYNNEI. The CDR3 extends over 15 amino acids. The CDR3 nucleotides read TGTGCCAGCAGTGCACTAGCGGGGATCACAGATACGCAGTATTTT. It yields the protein CASSALAGITDTQYF. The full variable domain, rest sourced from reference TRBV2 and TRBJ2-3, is EPEVTQTPSHQVTQMGQEVILRCVPISNHLYFYWYRQILGQKVEFLVSFYNNEISEKSEIFDDQFSVERPDGSNFTLKIRSTKLEDSAMYFCASSALAGITDTQYFGPGTRLTVL.

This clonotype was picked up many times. CDR3 nucleotides: TGCAGTGCTAGATCCGGGAGTCTGTACAATGAGCAGTTCTTC. Translating it yields CSARSGSLYNEQFF. This chain links TRBV20-1 with TRBJ2-1; perhaps TRBD2 as D (6 bases). CDR1 DFQATT and CDR2 SNEGSKA come from the germline V gene (reference sequence). CDR3 length: 14 amino acids. V lost 2 bases and J 4 bases, leaving 12 bases between the germline ends.

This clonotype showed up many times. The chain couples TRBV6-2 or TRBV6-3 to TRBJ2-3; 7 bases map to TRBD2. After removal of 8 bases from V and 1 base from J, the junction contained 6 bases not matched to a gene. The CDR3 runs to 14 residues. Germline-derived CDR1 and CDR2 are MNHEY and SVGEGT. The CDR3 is CASAQTSGTDTQYF. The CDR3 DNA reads TGTGCCAGCGCCCAAACTAGCGGCACAGATACGCAGTATTTT.

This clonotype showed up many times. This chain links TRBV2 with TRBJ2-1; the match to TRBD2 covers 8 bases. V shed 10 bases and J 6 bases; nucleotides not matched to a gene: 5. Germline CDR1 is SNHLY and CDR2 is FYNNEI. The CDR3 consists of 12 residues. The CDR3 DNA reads TGTGCCACGGGACTAGTCCCCAATGAGCAGTTCTTC. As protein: CATGLVPNEQFF.

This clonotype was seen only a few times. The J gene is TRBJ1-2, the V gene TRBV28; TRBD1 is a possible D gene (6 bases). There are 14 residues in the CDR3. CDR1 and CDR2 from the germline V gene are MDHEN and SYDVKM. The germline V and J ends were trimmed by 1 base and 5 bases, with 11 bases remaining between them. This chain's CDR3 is CASSLLGAGYGYTF. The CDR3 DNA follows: TGTGCCAGCAGTTTATTGGGGGCCGGTTATGGCTACACCTTC.

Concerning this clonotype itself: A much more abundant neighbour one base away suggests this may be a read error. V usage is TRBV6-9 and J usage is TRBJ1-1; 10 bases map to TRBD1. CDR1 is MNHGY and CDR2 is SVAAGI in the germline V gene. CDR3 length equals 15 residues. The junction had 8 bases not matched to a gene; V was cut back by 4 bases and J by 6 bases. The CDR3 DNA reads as TGTGCCAGCAGTTCCCTCGGACAGGGGGACGCTGAAGCTTTCTTT. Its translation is CASSSLGQGDAEAFF.

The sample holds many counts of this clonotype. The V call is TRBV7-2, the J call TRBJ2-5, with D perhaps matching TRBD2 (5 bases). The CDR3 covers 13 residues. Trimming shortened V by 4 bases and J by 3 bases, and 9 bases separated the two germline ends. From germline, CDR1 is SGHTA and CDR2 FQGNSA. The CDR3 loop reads CASSSPREETQYF. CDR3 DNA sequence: TGTGCCAGCAGCTCACCGAGGGAAGAGACCCAGTACTTC. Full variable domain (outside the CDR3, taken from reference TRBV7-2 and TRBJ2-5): GAGVSQSPSNKVTEKGKDVELRCDPISGHTALYWYRQSLGQGLEFLIYFQGNSAPDKSGLPSDRFSAERTGGSVSTLTIQRTQQEDSAVYLCASSSPREETQYFGPGTRLLVL.

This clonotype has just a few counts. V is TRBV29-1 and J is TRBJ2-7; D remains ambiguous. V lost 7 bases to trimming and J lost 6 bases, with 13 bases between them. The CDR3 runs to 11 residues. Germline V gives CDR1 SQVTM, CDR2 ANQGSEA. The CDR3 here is CSAARGPEQYF. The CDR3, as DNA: TGCAGCGCCGCCCGTGGTCCCGAGCAGTACTTC.

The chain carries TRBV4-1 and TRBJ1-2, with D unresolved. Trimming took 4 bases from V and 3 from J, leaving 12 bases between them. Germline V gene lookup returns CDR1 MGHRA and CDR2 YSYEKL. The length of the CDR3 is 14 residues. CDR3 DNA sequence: TGCGCCAGCAGCCGCGGAGATAACCACTATGGCTACACCTTC. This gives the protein CASSRGDNHYGYTF.

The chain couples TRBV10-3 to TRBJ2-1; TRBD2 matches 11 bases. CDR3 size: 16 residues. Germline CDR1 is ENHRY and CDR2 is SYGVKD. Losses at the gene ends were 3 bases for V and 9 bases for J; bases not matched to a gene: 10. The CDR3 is CAISEDSGRAGGEQFF. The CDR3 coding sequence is TGTGCCATCAGTGAAGATAGCGGGAGGGCCGGGGGTGAGCAGTTCTTC.

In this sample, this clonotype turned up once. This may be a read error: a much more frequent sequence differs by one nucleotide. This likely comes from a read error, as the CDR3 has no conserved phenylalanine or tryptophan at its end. This chain's CDR3 is CASSVGLAASYEQYI. CDR3 DNA: TGTGCCAGCAGTGTTGGACTAGCGGCATCCTACGAGCAGTACATC. The V gene is TRBV6-1, the J gene TRBJ2-7; TRBD2 aligns across 10 bases. Germline V gene lookup returns CDR1 MNHNS and CDR2 SASEGT. With V trimmed by 4 bases and J by 1 base, 4 bases remained unmatched. This CDR3 is 15 amino acids long.

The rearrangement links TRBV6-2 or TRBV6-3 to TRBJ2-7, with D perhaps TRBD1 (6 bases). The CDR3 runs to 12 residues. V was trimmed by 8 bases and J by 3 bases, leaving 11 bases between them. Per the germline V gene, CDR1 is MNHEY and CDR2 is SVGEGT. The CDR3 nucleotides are TGTGCCAGCGGACAGAGCAACTACGAGCAGTACTTC. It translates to CASGQSNYEQYF.

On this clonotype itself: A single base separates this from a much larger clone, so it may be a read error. The CDR3 DNA sequence: TGTGCCAGCAGAGTCCCTGGGAGCGGGGAGACCCAGTACTTC. Translating it yields CASRVPGSGETQYF. The chain couples TRBV7-8 to TRBJ2-5; D perhaps matches TRBD2 (6 bases). From germline, CDR1 is SGHVS and CDR2 FQNEAQ. This CDR3 region has 14 residues. Trimming pared 6 bases from V and 5 bases from J, leaving 16 bases between. The whole variable domain, filled in from reference TRBV7-8 and TRBJ2-5, reads GAGVSQSPRYKVAKRGQDVALRCDPISGHVSLFWYQQALGQGPEFLTYFQNEAQLDKSGLPSDRFFAERPEGSVSTLKIQRTQQEDSAVYLCASRVPGSGETQYFGPGTRLLVL.

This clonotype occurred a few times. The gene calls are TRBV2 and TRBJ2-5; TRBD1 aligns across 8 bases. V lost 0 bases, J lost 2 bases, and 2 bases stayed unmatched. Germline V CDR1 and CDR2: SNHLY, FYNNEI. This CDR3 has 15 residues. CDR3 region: CASSEARTGQETQYF. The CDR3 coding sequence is TGTGCCAGCAGTGAAGCCAGGACAGGGCAAGAGACCCAGTACTTC.

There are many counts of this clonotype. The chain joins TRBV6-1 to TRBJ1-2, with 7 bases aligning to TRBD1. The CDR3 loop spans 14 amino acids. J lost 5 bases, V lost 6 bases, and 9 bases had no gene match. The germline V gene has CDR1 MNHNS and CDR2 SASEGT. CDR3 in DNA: TGTGCCAGCAGACGAGGGACAGTTGATTATGGCTACACCTTC. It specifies CASRRGTVDYGYTF.

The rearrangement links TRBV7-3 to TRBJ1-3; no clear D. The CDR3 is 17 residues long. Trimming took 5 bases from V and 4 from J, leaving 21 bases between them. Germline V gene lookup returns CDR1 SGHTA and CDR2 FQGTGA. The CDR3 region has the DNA TGTGCCAGCAGCCCGGAGGATTGGTACAGTTCCGGAAACACCATATATTTT. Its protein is CASSPEDWYSSGNTIYF.

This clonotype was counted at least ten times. CDR3 DNA: TGTGCCAGCAGTTCTGAGACTAGCGGGAAATACGAGCAGTACTTC. This codes for CASSSETSGKYEQYF. The V call is TRBV27, the J call TRBJ2-7; 11 nucleotides align to TRBD2. CDR3 length equals 15 residues. Germline V CDR1 and CDR2: MNHEY, SMNVEV (reference sequence). J was trimmed by 4 bases and V by 4 bases; bases with no gene match: 6.